This section outlines one TCR beta chain sequence together with its context. The V gene end was trimmed by 5 bases and the J gene end by 3 bases; junction bases not matched to a gene: 3. CDR3 size: 14 residues. CDR1 SGHTA and CDR2 FQGNSA come from the germline V gene. Cohort assignment relied on participant-reported clinical history. The sample comes from a study of blood T cell repertoires in COVID-19. About the study: The samples span acute and convalescent COVID-19 from the United States, Italy and Spain. T cells, B-cell-depleted T cells, or PBMCs supplied cDNA or gDNA.

Assay: immunoSEQ multiplex PCR; the TCRdb copy retains only in-frame clones and omits some. The sample has roughly 290,000 clones; 80% to 90% are singletons. The V gene is TRBV7-2, the J gene TRBJ1-2, with TRBD1 matching 10 bases. Sequenced material: PBMCs or T cells enriched from blood (not recorded which). This receptor was obtained from a man in his thirties or forties who had recovered from COVID-19. Here the CDR3 reads CASSRGTGDYGYTF. The CDR3 coding sequence is TGTGCCAGCAGCCGTGGGACAGGGGACTATGGCTACACCTTC.